This T cell receptor beta chain was identified during a study of control samples from healthy donors and cancer patients. Germline CDR1 and CDR2: SGHTA and FQGTGA. There are 14 residues in the CDR3. V was trimmed by 3 bases and J by 4 bases, leaving 11 bases between them. Measured with immunoSEQ multiplex PCR; TCRdb has only the in-frame clones, and not every one. The data hold 260,000 or so clones, with roughly 80% observed a single time. Sequencing was performed on PBMCs. The sequence came from a woman aged 55-69 years with lung cancer. V and J are TRBV7-3 and TRBJ2-3; no definite D call. As DNA, the CDR3 is TGTGCCAGCAGCTTGGGCTTTGGGGCAGATACGCAGTATTTT. Protein product: CASSLGFGADTQYF.